These T cell receptor beta chains were read from a single sample in a study of blood T cell repertoires in COVID-19. Assay: immunoSEQ multiplex PCR; the TCRdb copy retains only in-frame clones and omits some. The data contain roughly 220,000 clones, 60% to 85% of them singletons. Sample: peripheral blood. These receptors were obtained from a woman in her seventies with acute or convalescent COVID-19. CDR3s leave out the opening cysteine and the closing phenylalanine or tryptophan.

V gene	J gene	CDR3 protein
TRBV5-8	TRBJ2-5	ASSLKLAGGETQY
TRBV24-1	TRBJ1-5	ATSDRDRGNQPQH
TRBV10-3	TRBJ1-6	AIRDRADSVYNSPLH
TRBV2	TRBJ1-5	ASSGTNSNQPQH
TRBV7-2	TRBJ2-7	ASSSRLALGEQY
TRBV18	TRBJ2-7	ASSPGTGTYEQY
TRBV6-1	TRBJ1-3	ASSEGVGQRSGNTIY
TRBV10-3	TRBJ2-1	AISGTGTSGSVSYNEQF
TRBV2	TRBJ1-1	ASSYQIQGRAF
TRBV24-1	TRBJ2-7	ATSDFTLGRGRTTYEQY